Below are 27 T cell receptor beta chains sequenced from a single sample in a study of identical twins. In TCRdb, the 5' RACE reads were re-called with MiXCR into one record per CDR3 protein. The table shows a few hundred thousand distinct CDR3 sequences, with about 9% occurring only once. This sample was shared with a second study, whose subject was yellow fever vaccine responses in identical twins.

Input material: CD8+ T cells sorted from blood. These receptors all come from a young woman in good health.

V gene TRBV4-2 combines with J gene TRBJ2-7, with a possible D match to TRBD2 (5 bases). This CDR3 has 15 amino acids. Germline assignment: CDR1 LGHNA and CDR2 YNFKEQ. V was cut by 0 bases and J by 4 bases, with 13 bases left in between. Written as DNA, the CDR3 is TGTGCCAGCAGCCAAGAGGGAGCGATGCCGTACGAGCAGTACTTC. Residues: CASSQEGAMPYEQYF.

The chain employs TRBV2 and TRBJ2-1; no definite D call. This CDR3 is built from 10 residues. From germline, CDR1 is SNHLY and CDR2 FYNNEI. V shed 7 bases and J shed 10 bases, with 8 bases lying between them. For the CDR3, the DNA is TGTGCCAGCATCTTGCAGGAGCAGTTCTTC. The encoded protein is CASILQEQFF.

This clonotype was seen at least ten times. This sequence joins TRBV24-1 and TRBJ2-3, with TRBD2 matching over 8 bases. The ends lost 10 bases at V and 6 bases at J; junction bases unmatched: 5. This CDR3 contains 12 residues. The V gene's germline CDR1 is KGHDR and CDR2 SFDVKD. CDR3 region: CATRGGRDTQYF. The DNA for the CDR3 is TGTGCCACTCGGGGCGGGAGGGATACGCAGTATTTT.

This sequence joins TRBV14 and TRBJ1-3; D perhaps matches TRBD1 (5 bases). Germline-derived CDR1 and CDR2 are SGHDN and FVKESK. The CDR3 is 16 amino acids. Trimming took 0 bases from V and 3 from J, leaving 12 bases between them. The CDR3 spells CASSQDQRTSGNTIYF. In DNA, the CDR3 is TGTGCCAGCAGCCAAGATCAGAGGACAAGTGGAAACACCATATATTTT.

This clonotype has only a few counts. This chain links TRBV6-5 with TRBJ2-7; TRBD2 matches at 11 bases. J was trimmed by 3 bases and V by 2 bases; bases with no gene match: 9. The germline V gene encodes CDR1 MNHEY and CDR2 SVGAGI. This CDR3 has 17 residues. In nucleotides, the CDR3 is TGTGCCAGCAGTTACGGACCGCCCGGGACTAGCGGCTACGAGCAGTACTTC. Translation gives CASSYGPPGTSGYEQYF.

This clonotype was counted between two and nine times. In nucleotides, the CDR3 is TGTGCCAGCAGTTCTAGCGGGTTCTCTTTCAATGAGCAGTTCTTC. Amino acids: CASSSSGFSFNEQFF. The chain is built from TRBV27 and TRBJ2-1, with 8 positions matching TRBD2. The germline CDR1 and CDR2 sequences are MNHEY and SMNVEV (reference sequence). The CDR3 consists of 15 residues. V was clipped by 4 bases and J by 6 bases; unmatched bases: 8.

This CDR3 is CASSVRVSGELFF. The CDR3 DNA sequence: TGTGCCAGCAGCGTCAGGGTCTCCGGGGAGCTGTTTTTT. The chain carries TRBV7-9 and TRBJ2-2; TRBD1 might be the D (5 bases). V lost 5 bases, J lost 6 bases, and 10 bases lay in between. The CDR3 contains 13 residues. Germline V gives CDR1 SEHNR, CDR2 FQNEAQ (reference sequence).

The chain couples TRBV9 to TRBJ2-7; a possible D gene is TRBD2 (5 bases). This CDR3 has 16 residues. V lost 4 bases to trimming and J lost 4 bases, with 21 bases between them. The V gene's germline CDR1 is SGDLS and CDR2 YYNGEE. This CDR3 reads CASSNPRGAITYEQYF. For the CDR3, the DNA is TGTGCCAGCAGCAACCCCCGGGGAGCGATCACATACGAGCAGTACTTC.

The table lists this clonotype with a few counts. CDR3 in amino acids: CASSEAGVTDTQYF. In DNA, the CDR3 is TGTGCCAGCAGTGAGGCGGGGGTCACAGATACGCAGTATTTT. The V and J genes are TRBV25-1 and TRBJ2-3, with TRBD2 matching 7 bases. Germline V CDR1 and CDR2: MGHDK, SYGVNS. This CDR3 region has 14 residues. V lost 3 bases, J lost 2 bases, and 2 bases stayed unmatched. The full variable domain, with the rest looked up from reference TRBV25-1 and TRBJ2-3, is EADIYQTPRYLVIGTGKKITLECSQTMGHDKMYWYQQDPGMELHLIHYSYGVNSTEKGDLSSESTVSRIRTEHFPLTLESARPSHTSQYLCASSEAGVTDTQYFGPGTRLTVL.

The chain recombines TRBV6-2 or TRBV6-3 with TRBJ2-1; no clear D gene. Trimming pared 0 bases from V and 6 bases from J, leaving 18 bases between. Germline loops: CDR1 MNHEY, CDR2 SVGEGT. This CDR3 comprises 17 residues. The CDR3 region has the DNA TGTGCCAGCAGTTACTCGGTTTTATTCCGCGAGAGCAATGAGCAGTTCTTC. As protein: CASSYSVLFRESNEQFF.

There are a few counts of this clonotype. The rearrangement uses TRBV3-1 and TRBJ1-2, with D perhaps TRBD1 (6 bases). V was shortened by 1 base and J by 0 bases, with 12 bases between the two germline ends. Per the germline V gene, CDR1 is LGHDT and CDR2 is YNNKEL (reference sequence). The CDR3 runs to 16 residues. CDR3 in amino acids: CASSQGLGQTNYGYTF. CDR3 in DNA: TGTGCCAGCAGCCAAGGCCTCGGACAGACTAACTATGGCTACACCTTC.

This clonotype came up many times. The genes are TRBV11-2 and TRBJ2-1; 7 bases fit TRBD2. CDR1 and CDR2 (germline): SGHAT, FQNNGV. CDR3 length: 12 amino acids. J gave up 7 bases and V 7 bases, and 4 bases lay outside the gene matches. The CDR3 reads CASTGGRNEQFF. The CDR3 DNA sequence: TGTGCCAGCACCGGGGGGAGAAATGAGCAGTTCTTC.

The rearrangement uses TRBV3-1 and TRBJ2-5; 9 bases match TRBD2. This CDR3 spans 18 amino acids. The trim removed 4 bases at V and 2 bases at J, leaving 14 bases unmatched. Germline CDR1 is LGHDT and CDR2 is YNNKEL (reference sequence). The CDR3 bases are TGTGCCAGCAGCCCGGGAGTAGCGGGGGCGTCGTTTCAAGAGACCCAGTACTTC. Translated, it gives CASSPGVAGASFQETQYF.

The genes are TRBV11-2 and TRBJ2-1; perhaps TRBD1 as D (6 bases). Trimming removed 5 bases from V and 8 bases from J, with 10 bases in between. The CDR3 has 12 residues. Germline-derived CDR1 and CDR2 are SGHAT and FQNNGV. This chain's CDR3 is CASSHRADEQFF. The DNA for the CDR3 is TGTGCCAGCAGCCACAGGGCGGATGAGCAGTTCTTC.

This clonotype has ten or more counts. The chain combines TRBV28 with TRBJ2-1, with 10 nucleotides matching TRBD2. The V and J ends lost 8 bases and 6 bases, in that order; junction bases with no gene match: 10. This CDR3 is built from 15 residues. Germline V CDR1 and CDR2: MDHEN, SYDVKM. CDR3: CASVPGGTSVNEQFF. CDR3 sequence (DNA): TGTGCCAGCGTCCCGGGCGGGACTAGCGTCAATGAGCAGTTCTTC.

The chain uses TRBV3-1 and TRBJ2-3, with 8 nucleotides matching TRBD2. V trimming: 0 bases; J trimming: 2 bases; junction bases outside the gene matches: 10. Germline assignment: CDR1 LGHDT and CDR2 YNNKEL (reference sequence). The CDR3 has 18 amino acids. The chain's CDR3 is CASSQDLFLAGTTDTQYF. CDR3 DNA sequence: TGTGCCAGCAGCCAAGACCTGTTCCTAGCGGGTACCACAGATACGCAGTATTTT.

This clonotype has more than one count but fewer than ten. The rearrangement links TRBV5-1 to TRBJ2-1; D might be TRBD1 (5 bases). CDR3 length: 15 amino acids. Trimming removed 0 bases at V and 9 bases at J, with 16 bases between. Per the germline V gene, CDR1 is SGHRS and CDR2 is YFSETQ. CDR3 coding DNA: TGCGCCAGCAGCTTGGTCAGGGCATACCCAGGTGAGCAGTTCTTC. Its translation: CASSLVRAYPGEQFF.

The chain couples TRBV7-2 to TRBJ2-3; 12 bases match TRBD2. Germline V CDR1 and CDR2: SGHTA, FQGNSA. V lost 5 bases to trimming and J lost 4 bases; unmatched junction nucleotides: 7. CDR3 size: 16 residues. CDR3 residues: CASSLGLAGGADTQYF. CDR3 DNA sequence: TGTGCCAGCAGCCTGGGGCTAGCGGGGGGGGCAGATACGCAGTATTTT.

This clonotype was seen at least ten times. V gene TRBV5-1 combines with J gene TRBJ2-3; D call uncertain. Germline CDR1 and CDR2: SGHRS and YFSETQ. V lost 1 base, J lost 2 bases, and 11 bases lay in between. The CDR3 is made up of 15 amino acids. CDR3 protein: CASSLIGYSTDTQYF. The CDR3 DNA sequence: TGCGCCAGCAGCTTGATTGGCTATTCCACAGATACGCAGTATTTT. Based on the CDR3 plus reference TRBV5-1 and TRBJ2-3, the full variable domain is KAGVTQTPRYLIKTRGQQVTLSCSPISGHRSVSWYQQTPGQGLQFLFEYFSETQRNKGNFPGRFSGRQFSNSRSEMNVSTLELGDSALYLCASSLIGYSTDTQYFGPGTRLTVL.

A few counts support this clonotype. CDR3 protein: CATSRRGVAYEQYF. Written as DNA, the CDR3 is TGTGCCACCAGCAGAAGGGGGGTCGCCTACGAGCAGTACTTC. The chain recombines TRBV15 with TRBJ2-7, with D perhaps assigned TRBD1 or TRBD2 (6 bases each). Trimming removed 2 bases at V and 2 bases at J, with 10 bases between. Germline-derived CDR1 and CDR2 are LNHNV and YYDKDF (reference sequence). This CDR3 spans 14 amino acids.

This clonotype was detected a few times. The CDR3 region has the DNA TGCGCCAGCAGCACCGGACAGGGGGCAGATGAGCAGTTCTTC. This gives the protein CASSTGQGADEQFF. This sequence joins TRBV5-1 and TRBJ2-1; 11 bases are shared with TRBD1. CDR3 length: 14 residues. CDR1 SGHRS and CDR2 YFSETQ come from the germline V gene. V gave up 4 bases and J gave up 8 bases; unmatched junction bases: 5.

V usage is TRBV6-2 or TRBV6-3 and J usage is TRBJ2-1; 11 bases fit TRBD2. V gave up 4 bases and J gave up 4 bases; unmatched junction bases: 9. The CDR3 has 17 amino acids. The germline V gene has CDR1 MNHEY and CDR2 SVGEGT. The CDR3 reads CASSFEIAGGRYNEQFF. The CDR3 bases are TGTGCCAGCAGTTTCGAAATAGCGGGAGGGAGGTACAATGAGCAGTTCTTC.

V gene TRBV4-2 combines with J gene TRBJ2-3; D is ambiguous. Trimming removed 1 base at V and 5 bases at J, with 10 bases between. Germline-derived CDR1 and CDR2 are LGHNA and YNFKEQ. This CDR3 has 14 amino acids. CDR3 sequence reads: CASSQVVQRDTQYF. Here the CDR3 DNA reads TGTGCCAGCAGCCAAGTGGTGCAGCGAGATACGCAGTATTTT.

This clonotype occurred many times. The chain recombines TRBV11-1 with TRBJ2-1; possible D gene TRBD1, 6 bases. V lost 9 bases and J 8 bases, leaving 11 bases between the germline ends. Germline V gives CDR1 SGHAT, CDR2 FQDESV (reference sequence). This CDR3 comprises 11 residues. The CDR3 nucleotides read TGTGCCAGTACAGGGTCCCATGAGCAGTTCTTC. It specifies CASTGSHEQFF.

A remark on this clonotype: Since a much larger clone is just one base distant, this may be a read error. This chain links TRBV12-3 or TRBV12-4 with TRBJ2-7; D is undetermined. The CDR3 covers 12 residues. The CDR3 is CVSSSFLYEQYF. The DNA of the CDR3 is TGTGTCAGCAGCTCCTTCCTCTACGAGCAGTACTTC.

There are a few counts of this clonotype. The V and J genes are TRBV18 and TRBJ2-3, with 7 bases aligning to TRBD1. In germline, CDR1 is KGHSH, CDR2 LQKENI. The CDR3 sequence is 16 residues long. V dropped 3 bases and J dropped 2; count of bases not matched to a gene: 8. CDR3 sequence reads: CASSPLDRVTTDTQYF. The CDR3 nucleotides are TGTGCCAGCTCACCGCTCGACAGGGTAACCACAGATACGCAGTATTTT.

This clonotype has more than one count but fewer than ten. The chain couples TRBV6-1 to TRBJ2-7; a weak D match, TRBD1 (5 bases). With 5 bases removed from V and 0 bases from J, the gap between germline ends came to 20 bases. CDR1 and CDR2 (germline): MNHNS, SASEGT. This CDR3 comprises 17 residues. CDR3 sequence: CASSTLQGKAISYEQYF. The CDR3 coding sequence is TGTGCCAGCAGTACACTCCAGGGAAAGGCGATCTCCTACGAGCAGTACTTC.